This TCR beta chain was observed in a study of radiotherapy plus CTLA-4 blockade in lung cancer. This clone was seen a single time. Produced via immunoSEQ multiplex PCR; TCRdb's table is partial and in-frame only. The data show about 88,000 clones, about 78% seen once. Looked up from germline, CDR1 is SGHNT and CDR2 is YYREEE (reference sequence). This CDR3 spans 14 amino acids. The ends were cut back, 5 bases at V and 3 bases at J, with 14 bases in the middle. Sequencing was performed on peripheral blood, taken from a patient treated with radiotherapy plus ipilimumab. This TCR derives from a human donor with non-small cell lung cancer that progressed on radiotherapy plus ipilimumab. V usage is TRBV5-4 and J usage is TRBJ1-1; D gene uncertain. CDR3 in DNA: TGTGCCAGCAGTCCCGGGGTTCAGGACACTGAAGCTTTCTTT. Protein: CASSPGVQDTEAFF.